These 29 T cell receptor beta chains originate from one sample sequenced in a study of blood T cells in healthy people across ages. A second PCR, run for about 7 to 11 cycles, used a sample-barcoded 5' primer plus a J-beta primer mix. Each CDR3 protein is one row after TCRdb ran MiXCR on the 5' RACE reads. The sample lists about 930,000 distinct CDR3 sequences; 25% to 35% were seen once. These data also featured in a second study, about T cells of mothers and their children.

The sequencing input was blood. Receptors were obtained from a woman aged 40 to 50 in good health.

The chain combines TRBV5-1 with TRBJ2-7; a weak D match, TRBD1 (6 bases). Germline CDR1 SGHRS, CDR2 YFSETQ. The CDR3 spans 15 residues. The V and J ends lost 2 bases and 0 bases respectively, with 12 bases between them. The CDR3 reads CASSFDDRNSYEQYF. In DNA, the CDR3 is TGCGCCAGCAGCTTTGATGACAGGAACTCCTACGAGCAGTACTTC.

In this sample, this clonotype turned up a few times. The chain employs TRBV20-1 and TRBJ2-7; TRBD2 agrees at 12 bases. The CDR3 runs 16 residues. Germline CDR1 reads DFQATT; CDR2 reads SNEGSKA (reference sequence). V shed 0 bases, J shed 6 bases, and the junction held 9 bases outside the gene matches. In DNA form, the CDR3 reads TGCAGTGCTAGAGATCTCGCTAGCGGGGGGGCCCTCGAGCAGTACTTC. Translating it yields CSARDLASGGALEQYF.

This clonotype appeared many times. V and J are TRBV25-1 and TRBJ2-5; 8 bases match TRBD2. The germline V gene has CDR1 MGHDK and CDR2 SYGVNS. The J segment lost 3 bases and the V segment lost 1 base, leaving 7 bases of the junction unmatched. The CDR3 is made up of 16 amino acids. The CDR3 nucleotides are TGTGCCAGCAGTGAATTTACGGGGGGGCCGGAAGAGACCCAGTACTTC. Translating gives CASSEFTGGPEETQYF.

The chain recombines TRBV12-3 or TRBV12-4 with TRBJ2-1; 13 positions agree with TRBD2. The CDR3 consists of 18 residues. V shed 2 bases, J shed 5 bases, and the junction held 9 bases outside the gene matches. The CDR3 coding sequence is TGTGCCAGCAGTTTATATACCCTAACTAGCGGGGGGGACAATGAGCAGTTCTTC. This translates into CASSLYTLTSGGDNEQFF.

The chain employs TRBV5-1 and TRBJ2-1; 7 bases are a match to TRBD2. V shed 4 bases, J shed 4 bases, and the junction held 11 bases outside the gene matches. CDR1 is SGHRS, CDR2 YFSETQ, per germline. This CDR3 contains 16 residues. The CDR3, as DNA: TGCGCCAGCAGCATCTTAACTAGCGACACTTACAATGAGCAGTTCTTC. Its translation is CASSILTSDTYNEQFF.

CDR3 DNA sequence: TGTGCCTCCGGACAGGGTTATCAAAAACTGTTTTTT. Translating gives CASGQGYQKLFF. The V gene is TRBV24-1, the J gene TRBJ1-4, with TRBD1 matching over 8 bases. There are 12 residues in the CDR3. The V gene's germline CDR1 is KGHDR and CDR2 SFDVKD. The junction had 8 bases not matched to a gene; V was cut back by 12 bases and J by 9 bases.

This chain links TRBV7-8 with TRBJ2-4; D uncertain. Matching the DNA end better, TRBJ2-7 makes the J call doubtful. This CDR3 region has 14 residues. Germline lookup yields CDR1 SGHVS and CDR2 FQNEAQ. The CDR3 nucleotides read TGTGCCAGCAGCTCCTTACGACTGAATTACGAGCAGTACTTC. This translates into CASSSLRLNYEQYF.

The J gene is TRBJ2-1, the V gene TRBV4-1; a possible D gene is TRBD2 (5 bases). The V end was cut by 4 bases, the J end by 5 bases, with 18 bases between. This CDR3 is built from 16 residues. Germline V gene data show CDR1 as MGHRA and CDR2 as YSYEKL. The CDR3 DNA sequence: TGCGCCAGCAGCCTAGAGGGTAGCATCACGAACAATGAGCAGTTCTTC. It specifies CASSLEGSITNNEQFF.

The V gene is TRBV7-2, the J gene TRBJ2-1; TRBD2 matches 11 bases. The DNA end is more similar to TRBJ2-7, so the J call may be wrong. There are 17 residues in the CDR3. The germline V gene has CDR1 SGHTA and CDR2 FQGNSA. The DNA of the CDR3 is TGTGCCAGCAGCCCGCGTGGGACTAGCGGAGCCTACAATGAGCAGTACTTC. Amino acids: CASSPRGTSGAYNEQYF.

This clonotype was seen a handful of times. This chain uses TRBV20-1 with TRBJ1-5; D remains unclear. CDR1 DFQATT and CDR2 SNEGSKA come from the germline V gene (reference sequence). The CDR3 covers 15 residues. Deletions cut 3 bases from V and 3 bases from J, with 15 bases between. The CDR3 DNA reads TGCAGTGCTAGCGACCTGGGTCGGCTCAATCAGCCCCAGCATTTT. Translated: CSASDLGRLNQPQHF.

This clonotype has a single count. A read error is possible here, since a much larger clone lies one base away. The chain employs TRBV7-2 and TRBJ1-1; D is uncertain. This CDR3 has 15 amino acids. Germline assignment: CDR1 SGHTA and CDR2 FQGNSA. V lost 6 bases, J lost 0 bases, and 14 bases lay in between. Here the CDR3 reads CASRLDGKMNTEAFF. As DNA, the CDR3 is TGTGCCAGCAGACTTGACGGGAAAATGAACACTGAAGCTTTCTTT.

This clonotype has a count of ten or more. This chain uses TRBV29-1 with TRBJ2-7; tentative D call: TRBD1 (5 bases). The CDR3 totals 16 residues. Trimming left V 3 bases short and J 4 bases short, with 22 bases between. Germline V gives CDR1 SQVTM, CDR2 ANQGSEA. The CDR3: CSVDAPEGALGYEQYF. CDR3 DNA sequence: TGCAGCGTTGACGCGCCGGAAGGGGCCCTAGGATACGAGCAGTACTTC.

This clonotype was picked up a small number of times. The chain couples TRBV11-2 to TRBJ2-1; perhaps TRBD1 as D (5 bases). This CDR3 has 14 amino acids. The germline CDR1 and CDR2 sequences are SGHAT and FQNNGV. V lost 3 bases and J 5 bases, leaving 11 bases between the germline ends. CDR3 coding DNA: TGTGCCAGCAGCTTTACAAGGGGTAACAATGAGCAGTTCTTC. Translation: CASSFTRGNNEQFF.

The gene calls are TRBV20-1 and TRBJ2-7, with D hard to call. The tail of the sequence fits TRBJ2-1 better, so the J call may be wrong. The CDR3 consists of 12 residues. The V gene's germline CDR1 is DFQATT and CDR2 SNEGSKA (reference sequence). The CDR3 bases are TGCAGTGCCCCGGTTTTATCCTACGAGCAGTTCTTC. It codes for CSAPVLSYEQFF.

Comment on this clonotype: At one end the junction does not follow the germline gene, possibly because of a read error. The genes are TRBV4-1 and TRBJ1-5, with 10 bases aligning to TRBD1. CDR3 length: 12 residues. The germline V gene encodes CDR1 MGHRA and CDR2 YSYEKL. For the CDR3, the DNA is TGCGCCAGTGGGACAGGGGTTCAGCCCCAGCGTTTT. Translation: CASGTGVQPQRF.

The chain carries TRBV3-1 and TRBJ2-4; 8 bases agree with TRBD1. The J call may be in error: the DNA end matches TRBJ2-7 better. The CDR3 is made up of 16 amino acids. Germline lookup yields CDR1 LGHDT and CDR2 YNNKEL (reference sequence). The CDR3 nucleotides read TGTGCCAGCAGCCAAGATAGAGGGACAGGCTTCCACGAGCAGTACTTC. It is translated as CASSQDRGTGFHEQYF.

The chain combines TRBV20-1 with TRBJ2-5; TRBD2 matches at 7 bases. V lost 1 base to trimming and J lost 3 bases; unmatched junction nucleotides: 2. CDR3 length: 13 residues. From germline, CDR1 is DFQATT and CDR2 SNEGSKA (reference sequence). CDR3 sequence (DNA): TGCAGTGCTAGAGGGGAGGGAGAAGAGACCCAGTACTTC. Its translation is CSARGEGEETQYF.

This clonotype has ten or more counts. The rearrangement joins TRBV20-1 to TRBJ2-7; no clear D gene. The CDR3 length is 18 residues. The germline CDR1 and CDR2 sequences are DFQATT and SNEGSKA (reference sequence). Trimming removed 1 base from V and 1 base from J, with 23 bases in between. CDR3 nucleotide sequence: TGCAGTGCTAGAGGGGGAAGGGTGGAAGGGATGGGGTCCTACGAGCAGTACTTC. This encodes CSARGGRVEGMGSYEQYF.

About this clonotype itself: The junction does not match germline at one end; this may be a read error. The CDR3 loop is CASSLPPNEQCF. The CDR3 DNA is TGTGCCAGTAGCTTACCCCCAAATGAGCAGTGCTTC. The chain has TRBV7-2 and TRBJ2-7, with D unresolved. Germline V gives CDR1 SGHTA, CDR2 FQGNSA. The CDR3 is 12 amino acids.

The chain has TRBV7-8 and TRBJ2-1; D call uncertain. This CDR3 comprises 16 residues. Between the trimmed V and J ends, which lost 5 bases and 4 bases, there was a span of 18 bases. Germline loops: CDR1 SGHVS, CDR2 FQNEAQ. This CDR3 reads CASSPLRMGFYNEQFF. The DNA for the CDR3 is TGTGCCAGCAGCCCCCTCAGAATGGGTTTTTACAATGAGCAGTTCTTC.

The gene calls are TRBV7-9 and TRBJ2-5; TRBD1 aligns across 7 bases. Germline values: CDR1 SEHNR, CDR2 FQNEAQ (reference sequence). The CDR3 is 15 amino acids. The junction had 3 bases not matched to a gene; V was cut back by 2 bases and J by 0 bases. This chain's CDR3 is CASSLQGDYQETQYF. For the CDR3, the DNA is TGTGCCAGCAGCTTACAGGGGGATTACCAAGAGACCCAGTACTTC.

This clonotype came up a few times. The chain has TRBV4-2 and TRBJ1-2, with 10 positions matching TRBD1. The V gene's germline CDR1 is LGHNA and CDR2 YNFKEQ. After removal of 4 bases from V and 3 bases from J, the junction contained 8 bases not matched to a gene. CDR3 length equals 16 residues. CDR3 in amino acids: CASSLGTGEPYYGYTF. CDR3 DNA: TGTGCCAGCAGCCTGGGGACAGGGGAGCCTTACTATGGCTACACCTTC.

This clonotype was counted between two and nine times. The CDR3 sequence is CASSSTGGIGELFF. The CDR3 DNA follows: TGTGCCAGCAGTTCGACAGGGGGCATCGGGGAGCTGTTTTTT. V gene TRBV7-2 combines with J gene TRBJ2-2; 10 positions agree with TRBD1. There are 14 residues in the CDR3. Per germline, CDR1 SGHTA and CDR2 FQGNSA. J gave up 7 bases and V 6 bases, and 5 bases lay outside the gene matches.

In the case of this clonotype: This may stem from a read error, because a much larger clone lies one nucleotide away. The V and J genes are TRBV12-3 or TRBV12-4 and TRBJ1-1, with unresolved D. This CDR3 is 13 amino acids long. Here the CDR3 reads CASRLGEGTEAFF. CDR3 nucleotides: TGTGCCAGCAGGTTAGGAGAGGGCACTGAAGCTTTCTTT.

The chain recombines TRBV5-1 with TRBJ2-3; D unclear. CDR1 is SGHRS and CDR2 is YFSETQ in the germline V gene. V gave up 4 bases and J gave up 2 bases, with 5 bases separating them. The CDR3 loop spans 12 amino acids. CDR3 loop: CASSTDTDTQYF. The CDR3 DNA reads as TGCGCCAGCAGCACCGACACAGATACGCAGTATTTT.

This clonotype has just a few counts. The rearrangement uses TRBV3-1 and TRBJ1-2; D is possibly TRBD1 (6 bases). This CDR3 spans 12 amino acids. Germline CDR1 is LGHDT and CDR2 is YNNKEL (reference sequence). Trimming cost V 2 bases and J 13 bases, with 14 bases left between them. CDR3 amino acids: CASSQTQGPGTF. CDR3 nucleotide sequence: TGTGCCAGCAGCCAAACACAGGGCCCGGGCACCTTC.

J is TRBJ2-7 and V is TRBV12-3 or TRBV12-4, with 11 bases fitting TRBD1. With V trimmed by 5 bases and J by 2 bases, 5 bases remained unmatched. The CDR3 length is 15 residues. CDR3 residues: CASSVDRGLTYEQYF. The CDR3 DNA is TGTGCCAGCAGTGTGGACAGGGGGCTCACCTACGAGCAGTACTTC.

This clonotype was picked up a small number of times. The gene calls are TRBV5-1 and TRBJ2-7; D possibly corresponds to TRBD2 (7 bases). Judging by the DNA end, TRBJ2-5 fits better; the J call may be wrong. The germline gives CDR1 SGHRS, CDR2 YFSETQ. There are 15 residues in the CDR3. The CDR3 spells CASSVGSGGVETQYF. DNA of the CDR3: TGCGCCAGCAGCGTGGGATCGGGGGGCGTGGAGACCCAGTACTTC.

This chain connects TRBV3-1 to TRBJ2-1; D call uncertain. From germline, CDR1 is LGHDT and CDR2 YNNKEL (reference sequence). The CDR3 has 14 amino acids. V was trimmed by 4 bases and J by 5 bases, leaving 12 bases between them. The CDR3 loop is CASSPSPGDNEQFF. CDR3 nucleotides: TGTGCCAGCAGCCCATCCCCTGGGGACAATGAGCAGTTCTTC.